One sample yielded the 17 T cell receptor beta chains listed below, sequenced in a study of tumor-infiltrating lymphocytes in primary liver carcinoma. Germline DNA was extracted too, while blood RNA derived from unsorted whole blood. Synthesis of TCR beta cDNA was carried out from about 540 ng total RNA with a constant-region primer. Employing slightly modified ARM-PCR, three nested multiplex PCR rounds were run, and these gave rise to the TCR beta libraries. Primers for the first two PCR rounds were TRBV1-TRBV30 forward primers and a C-beta reverse primer (roughly 10 cycles per round). Each CDR3 protein is one row after TCRdb ran MiXCR on the multiplex PCR reads. Altogether about 180,000 distinct CDR3 sequences are present, about 55% being singletons, with the ten largest covering around 74%. Sequenced input: peripheral blood. All receptors derive from a man aged 40-50 years with primary liver carcinoma and hepatitis B virus infection.

Ten or more counts support this clonotype. This sequence joins TRBV11-2 and TRBJ2-2; D is tentatively TRBD1 or TRBD2 (5 bases each). From germline, CDR1 is SGHAT and CDR2 FQNNGV. The length of the CDR3 is 15 residues. The germline V and J ends were trimmed by 8 bases and 6 bases, with 19 bases remaining between them. The CDR3 nucleotides are TGTGCCAGCCACACCCCCGGGGCCTTAGCCGGGGAGCTGTTTTTT. Its protein product is CASHTPGALAGELFF.

The J gene is TRBJ2-5, the V gene TRBV6-5, with D possibly being TRBD1 (5 bases). V was pared by 6 bases and J by 3 bases, with 17 bases between. This CDR3 spans 15 amino acids. Germline CDR1 and CDR2: MNHEY and SVGAGI. The CDR3 reads CASRQYPGIEETQYF. CDR3 DNA: TGTGCCAGCAGACAGTACCCAGGGATCGAAGAGACCCAGTACTTC.

Remarks on this clonotype: A much larger clone lies one base from this, so it may be a read error. V gene TRBV11-3 combines with J gene TRBJ2-7; D is unclear. Between the trimmed V and J ends, which lost 2 bases and 5 bases, there was a span of 10 bases. This CDR3 region has 13 residues. Germline V gives CDR1 SGHNT, CDR2 YENEEA. The chain's CDR3 is CASSLTPDHEQYF. DNA for the CDR3: TGTGCCAGCAGCTTAACCCCGGACCACGAGCAGTACTTC.

This clonotype was picked up a small number of times. The gene calls are TRBV6-2 or TRBV6-3 and TRBJ2-3, with TRBD2 matching 15 bases. CDR1 is MNHEY and CDR2 is SVGEGT in the germline V gene. With V trimmed by 9 bases and J by 2 bases, 6 bases remained unmatched. CDR3 length equals 16 residues. The CDR3 here is CASRTSGREFTDTQYF. The CDR3, as DNA: TGTGCCAGTAGGACTAGCGGGAGGGAATTCACAGATACGCAGTATTTT.

The chain is built from TRBV30 and TRBJ2-1, with 11 bases aligning to TRBD1. Germline lookup yields CDR1 GTSNPN and CDR2 SVGIG (reference sequence). Trimming cost V 5 bases and J 6 bases; bases outside gene matches: 9. The CDR3 is made up of 15 amino acids. The CDR3 spells CAWAKFGQGANEQFF. For the CDR3, the DNA is TGTGCCTGGGCAAAATTCGGACAGGGGGCCAATGAGCAGTTCTTC.

The chain employs TRBV6-5 and TRBJ2-3; possibly TRBD1 or TRBD2 for D (6 bases each). Looked up from germline, CDR1 is MNHEY and CDR2 is SVGAGI. The CDR3 runs 14 residues. The germline V and J ends were trimmed by 2 bases and 4 bases, with 10 bases remaining between them. In DNA, the CDR3 is TGTGCCAGCAGTTACGGAGGGGGTGCAGATACGCAGTATTTT. Translation: CASSYGGGADTQYF.

The chain combines TRBV29-1 with TRBJ1-2; unclear D gene. The CDR3 has 12 amino acids. The V end lost 3 bases, the J end lost 8 bases, and 13 bases lay between the germline ends. CDR1 SQVTM and CDR2 ANQGSEA come from the germline V gene. CDR3: CSVEWTLEGYTF. CDR3 in DNA: TGCAGCGTTGAGTGGACGCTCGAGGGCTACACCTTC.

Remarks on this clonotype: A much larger clone is a single base away; this may be a read error. The genes are TRBV11-2 and TRBJ1-1, with D unclear. In germline, CDR1 is SGHAT, CDR2 FQNNGV. The CDR3 runs to 13 residues. DNA of the CDR3: TGTGCCATCAGCCCGTTATGGGACACTGAAGCTTTCTTT. Translation: CAISPLWDTEAFF.

This clonotype was recorded a few times. The genes are TRBV6-6 and TRBJ2-3, with 7 nucleotides matching TRBD2. The length of the CDR3 is 12 residues. V lost 11 bases to trimming and J lost 4 bases; unmatched junction nucleotides: 6. Germline V gene lookup returns CDR1 MNHNY and CDR2 SVGAGI (reference sequence). In DNA, the CDR3 is TGTGCCGGGGGAGGGAACCCAGATACGCAGTATTTT. Translation: CAGGGNPDTQYF.

V and J are TRBV11-3 and TRBJ2-5; 8 bases match TRBD1. The J segment lost 3 bases and the V segment lost 5 bases, leaving 5 bases of the junction unmatched. The CDR3 totals 14 residues. CDR1 is SGHNT, CDR2 YENEEA, per germline. DNA of the CDR3: TGTGCCAGCAGCCCGGTGGACAGGGAAGAGACCCAGTACTTC. This encodes CASSPVDREETQYF. Variable domain in full (rest from reference TRBV11-3 and TRBJ2-5): EAGVVQSPRYKIIEKKQPVAFWCNPISGHNTLYWYLQNLGQGPELLIRYENEEAVDDSQLPKDRFSAERLKGVDSTLKIQPAELGDSAVYLCASSPVDREETQYFGPGTRLLVL.

A remark on this clonotype: One end of the junction does not line up with germline, which may come from a read error. The chain links TRBV11-2 to TRBJ2-7; D might be TRBD2 (5 bases). CDR1 SGHAT and CDR2 FQNNGV come from the germline V gene. CDR3 length: 16 amino acids. The CDR3 sequence is CASSLEGLVGVHEQYF. The DNA of the CDR3 is TGTGCCAGCAGTTTAGAAGGGCTAGTGGGAGTCCACGAGCAGTACTTC. Full variable domain (remainder filled in from reference TRBV11-2 and TRBJ2-7): EAGVAQSPRYKIIEKRQSVAFWCNPISGHATLYWYQQILGQGPKLLIQFQNNGVVDDSQLPKDRFSAERLKGVDSTLKIQPAKLEDSAVYLCASSLEGLVGVHEQYFGPGTRLTVT.

The count of this clonotype is one. A read error may produce the germline difference seen at one junction end. J is TRBJ2-6 and V is TRBV4-2; the D gene could be TRBD1 or TRBD2 (5 bases each). This CDR3 is 12 amino acids long. The germline gives CDR1 LGHNA, CDR2 YNFKEQ. The CDR3 loop reads CASSRGAKVLTF. CDR3 DNA: TGTGCCAGCAGTCGAGGGGCCAAGGTCCTGACTTTC.

The chain is built from TRBV6-6 and TRBJ2-7; 7 bases map to TRBD1. The CDR3 totals 15 residues. Germline V gives CDR1 MNHNY, CDR2 SVGAGI (reference sequence). The J segment lost 3 bases and the V segment lost 4 bases, leaving 9 bases of the junction unmatched. The chain's CDR3 is CASSSSTTGNYEQYF. The CDR3 DNA sequence: TGTGCCAGCAGTTCGTCCACGACAGGGAACTACGAGCAGTACTTC.

Comment on this clonotype: Being one base from a much bigger clone, this may be a read error. This chain links TRBV29-1 with TRBJ2-3; 7 nucleotides line up with TRBD1. Germline assignment: CDR1 SQVTM and CDR2 ANQGSEA. The CDR3 totals 13 residues. The CDR3 coding sequence is TGCAGCGTTTCGAGAGTAGGGACAGATACGCAGTTTTTT. Amino acids: CSVSRVGTDTQFF.

V is TRBV30 and J is TRBJ2-7, with 8 bases fitting TRBD1. The trim removed 0 bases at V and 2 bases at J, leaving 6 bases unmatched. This CDR3 comprises 15 residues. CDR1 and CDR2 (germline): GTSNPN, SVGIG (reference sequence). Written as DNA, the CDR3 is TGTGCCTGGAGTGTACCCGGGACAGGAACCTACGAGCAGTACTTC. Translation gives CAWSVPGTGTYEQYF.

This clonotype showed up just a few times. This sequence joins TRBV7-9 and TRBJ2-1; TRBD2 matches 9 bases. The V gene end was trimmed by 4 bases and the J gene end by 7 bases; junction bases not matched to a gene: 5. The CDR3 extends over 14 amino acids. From germline, CDR1 is SEHNR and CDR2 FQNEAQ (reference sequence). The CDR3, as DNA: TGTGCCAGCAGCTCCGCGGGGGGGGGTAATGAGCAGTTCTTC. The encoded protein is CASSSAGGGNEQFF.

This clonotype was observed a few times. The V call is TRBV6-2 or TRBV6-3, the J call TRBJ2-5, with D possibly being TRBD1 (6 bases). This CDR3 is built from 14 residues. Germline V lookup: CDR1 MNHEY, CDR2 SVGEGT. Trimming took 11 bases from V and 2 from J, leaving 18 bases between them. The CDR3, as DNA: TGTGCCGTCAGGGGTATAGGGTGGCAAGAGACCCAGTACTTC. Protein product: CAVRGIGWQETQYF.